This is a list of T cell receptor beta chains from one sample in a study of CXCR3-negative and CXCR3-positive naive CD8 T cells. TCRdb re-called the 5' RACE reads; every CDR3 protein appears as one record, without DNA. The sample has 150,000 to 180,000 distinct CDR3 sequences; the top ten hold 0.45% to 0.55%. Sequenced: naive CXCR3+ CD8+ T cells from blood. The receptors originated from a human donor in good health. Some clones in this sample may be carry-over from other donors' samples. The CDR3 runs from the conserved cysteine through the conserved F or W.

TRBJ2-7	TRBV4-1	CASSQADRAGYEQYF
TRBJ1-1	TRBV7-2	CASSLEGAPLTNTEAFF
TRBJ2-7	TRBV5-4	CASSLDKGAEQYF
TRBJ2-3	TRBV27	CASSEDFPSGDTTDTQYF
TRBJ1-2	TRBV2	CASTGGVTPNYGYTF
TRBJ2-2	TRBV7-9	CASSPGGVGTGELFF
TRBJ1-1	TRBV29-1	CSVKVEGANTEAFF
TRBJ2-2	TRBV20-1	CSARWDRNTGELFF
TRBJ2-5	TRBV28	CASSLVLQETQYF
TRBJ2-1	TRBV7-9	CASSPSTGANYNEQFF
TRBJ1-2	TRBV29-1	CSVELKFTPGYGYTF
TRBJ1-5	TRBV29-1	CSVAQGYGNQPQHF
TRBJ2-3	TRBV7-2	CASSLVGVPSTDTQYF
TRBJ2-1	TRBV7-6	CASSSGRYDEQFF
TRBJ2-1	TRBV4-3	CASSQDFRGAGYNEQFF
TRBJ2-3	TRBV2	CASSTIPTSGKKNTQYF
TRBJ2-7	TRBV28	CASSLFGTSGSMVAYEQYF
TRBJ2-5	TRBV28	CASSPKTGEAETQYF
TRBJ2-3	TRBV28	CASSGRLTDTQYF
TRBJ2-3	TRBV29-1	CSVEVKMGPKSDTQYF
TRBJ1-2	TRBV2	CASSEASYKGYTF
TRBJ1-5	TRBV12-3/TRBV12-4	CASSFTPGTGFSNQPQHF
TRBJ2-7	TRBV7-3	CASSLTGTDYEQYF
TRBJ2-1	TRBV28	CASLAGVSNEQFF
TRBJ2-7	TRBV6-5	CASSLLGQGGEQYF
TRBJ2-3	TRBV7-9	CASSLDGPDTQYF
TRBJ1-2	TRBV7-3	CASSLYPTSGGDYGYTF
TRBJ2-2	TRBV4-1	CASSLYAGGLNGELFF
TRBJ2-7	TRBV29-1	CSARQGTSDEQYF
TRBJ2-2	TRBV12-5	CASGFSGPQGVYTGELFF
TRBJ2-7	TRBV28	CASSSRQGMNYEQYF
TRBJ2-3	TRBV19	CASKVTVDTDTQYF
TRBJ2-3	TRBV3-1	CASSQVGDTQYF
TRBJ2-7	TRBV19	CASSIREPYEQYF
TRBJ2-1	TRBV28	CASSFLAGHNEQFF
TRBJ2-2	TRBV6-5	CASSYSTGGGTGELFF
TRBJ2-7	TRBV11-2	CASSLGPNLEQYF
TRBJ1-1	TRBV12-5	CASGLYEGLNTEAFF
TRBJ2-5	TRBV7-9	CASSHRDRPQETQYF
TRBJ2-7	TRBV28	CASSTDRAGVQTYEQYF
TRBJ2-7	TRBV12-3/TRBV12-4	CASSGYSYEQYF
TRBJ1-1	TRBV2	CASIAWISGTEAFF
TRBJ2-2	TRBV29-1	CSVESARRNTGELFF
TRBJ2-7	TRBV4-1	CASSQEATRGGSAEQYF
TRBJ2-3	TRBV29-1	CSVEVRGDRAADTQYF
TRBJ1-1	TRBV13	CASSSVVKAFF
TRBJ1-5	TRBV7-8	CASSLMGSGQPQHF
TRBJ1-1	TRBV27	CASSLLGGTEAFF
TRBJ2-7	TRBV6-5	CASSRTGQHYEQYF
TRBJ2-1	TRBV9	CASSHTGTQGYNEQFF
TRBJ2-7	TRBV7-8	CASSDVGFTYEQYF
TRBJ2-7	TRBV4-1	CASSQAGVREQYF
TRBJ2-1	TRBV4-1	CASSQASLAESSYNEQFF
TRBJ1-2	TRBV29-1	CSVDLEGEKSYGYTF
TRBJ2-3	TRBV29-1	CSVEQWATDTQYF
TRBJ2-7	TRBV7-9	CAISRGGAYEQYF
TRBJ1-1	TRBV7-6	CASSPSGNTEAFF